This T cell receptor (beta chain) was identified in a study of blood T cells in healthy people across ages. Study-level results: With unsorted PBMCs, a conclusive comparison of naive versus antigen-experienced cells was not possible.

Looked up from germline, CDR1 is SNHLY and CDR2 is FYNNEI. This CDR3 region has 12 residues. As to this clonotype: The antigen is not known. Its ends do not fully match the called genes, so a read error is possible.

Sample-barcoded 5' priming and a J-beta primer mix drove a second PCR of about 6 to 12 cycles. Every molecule of cDNA carried a tag from a template-switch adaptor with 12 random nucleotides. TCRdb analysed the 5' RACE reads with MiXCR anew, one entry per CDR3 protein. Of 1.4 million to 1.5 million distinct CDR3 sequences in the sample, around 42% were seen once. The material sequenced was blood. The TCR was taken from a woman under 30 in good health. The rearrangement links TRBV2 to TRBJ2-7; 7 bases agree with TRBD1. The CDR3 nucleotides are TGTGCCATCAGTGAAGCGAACAGGGGCACGTACTTC. Protein sequence: CAISEANRGTYF.